This T cell receptor (beta chain) was found in a study of PD-1 and CTLA-4 blockade in melanoma (dated by TCRdb to about 2021). Background on the whole study: In patients with melanoma, the study measured the effects of PD-1 blockade versus CTLA-4 blockade on the melanoma-reactive CD8 T cell response.

The protocol used for the library was the immunoSEQ multiplex PCR assay. Sourced from immuneACCESS, this table was stored by TCRdb with only in-frame sequences that have V and J called. A share of the clones is absent; for the studies checked, an unresolved V gene accounts for under half, and the remainder has no known explanation. Counted in this sample were 30,000 or so clones; 85% to 95% of them appeared once. The ten largest clones add up to over 8.5% of the sample. About this clone: Its antigen is still unknown. The record has no base qualities; no much larger clone is one base away.

Source: CD8+ T cells from peripheral blood, taken from a patient given anti-PD-1 treatment. The receptor was isolated from a human donor with melanoma.

The DNA sequence follows: TGTGCCAGCAGCTCCTCTGCACCGGGACTAGAAACCTACAATGAGCAGTTCTTC. This codes for CASSSSAPGLETYNEQFF. This chain is built from TRBV7-9 and TRBJ2-1, and TRBD2 aligns with 8 junction nucleotides. For CDR1 and CDR2, the germline V gene (reference sequence) lists SEHNR and FQNEAQ. CDR3 length: 18 amino acids, cysteine to phenylalanine. Just the 54-base CDR3 DNA is kept, in frame starting at base 1. Ends trimmed: V by 4 bases, J by 2 bases; bases unmatched to a gene: 13.